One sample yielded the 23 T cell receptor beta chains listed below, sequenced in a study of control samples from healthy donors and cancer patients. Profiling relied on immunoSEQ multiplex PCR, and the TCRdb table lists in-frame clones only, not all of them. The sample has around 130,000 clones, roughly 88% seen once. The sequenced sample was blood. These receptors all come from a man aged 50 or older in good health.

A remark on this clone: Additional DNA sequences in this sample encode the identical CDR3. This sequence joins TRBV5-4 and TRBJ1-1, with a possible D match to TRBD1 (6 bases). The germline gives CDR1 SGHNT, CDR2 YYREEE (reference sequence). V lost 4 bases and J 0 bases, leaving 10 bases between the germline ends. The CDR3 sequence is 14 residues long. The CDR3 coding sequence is TGTGCCAGCAGCCCGGACAGATTGAACACTGAAGCTTTCTTT. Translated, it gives CASSPDRLNTEAFF.

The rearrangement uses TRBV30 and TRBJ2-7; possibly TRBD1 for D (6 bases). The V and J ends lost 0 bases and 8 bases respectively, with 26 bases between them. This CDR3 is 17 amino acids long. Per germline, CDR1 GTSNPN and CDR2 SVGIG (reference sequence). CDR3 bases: TGTGCCTGGAGTGTATCGAGACAGGCGCTCTCCACCGGGCAGCAGTACTTC. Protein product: CAWSVSRQALSTGQQYF. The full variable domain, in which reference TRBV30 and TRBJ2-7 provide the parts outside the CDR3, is SQTIHQWPATLVQPVGSPLSLECTVEGTSNPNLYWYRQAAGRGLQLLFYSVGIGQISSEVPQNLSASRPQDRQFILSSKKLLLSDSGFYLCAWSVSRQALSTGQQYFGPGTRLTVT.

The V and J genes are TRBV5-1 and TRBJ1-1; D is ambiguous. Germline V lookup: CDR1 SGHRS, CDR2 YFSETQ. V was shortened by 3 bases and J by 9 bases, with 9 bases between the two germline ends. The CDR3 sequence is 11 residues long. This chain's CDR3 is CASSSPGQAFF. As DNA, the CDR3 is TGCGCCAGCAGCTCGCCAGGTCAAGCTTTCTTT. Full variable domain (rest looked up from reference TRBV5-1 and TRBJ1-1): KAGVTQTPRYLIKTRGQQVTLSCSPISGHRSVSWYQQTPGQGLQFLFEYFSETQRNKGNFPGRFSGRQFSNSRSEMNVSTLELGDSALYLCASSSPGQAFFGQGTRLTVV.

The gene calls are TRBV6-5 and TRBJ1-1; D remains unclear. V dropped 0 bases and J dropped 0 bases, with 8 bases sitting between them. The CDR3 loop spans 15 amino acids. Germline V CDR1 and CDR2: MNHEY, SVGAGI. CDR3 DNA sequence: TGTGCCAGCAGTTACTCTAGCCGAATGAACACTGAAGCTTTCTTT. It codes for CASSYSSRMNTEAFF.

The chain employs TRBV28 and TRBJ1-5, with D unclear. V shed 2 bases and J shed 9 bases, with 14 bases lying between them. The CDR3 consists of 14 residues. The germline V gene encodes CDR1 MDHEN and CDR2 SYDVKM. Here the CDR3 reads CASSLIHQGGPQHF. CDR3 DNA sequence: TGTGCCAGCAGTTTAATTCACCAAGGCGGGCCCCAGCATTTT.

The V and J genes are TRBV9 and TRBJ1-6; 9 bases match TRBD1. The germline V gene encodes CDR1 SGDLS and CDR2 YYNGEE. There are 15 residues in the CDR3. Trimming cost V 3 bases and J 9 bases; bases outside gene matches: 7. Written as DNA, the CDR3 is TGTGCCAGCAGCGCTCACAGGGGGCTCGCTTCACCCCTCCACTTT. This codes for CASSAHRGLASPLHF.

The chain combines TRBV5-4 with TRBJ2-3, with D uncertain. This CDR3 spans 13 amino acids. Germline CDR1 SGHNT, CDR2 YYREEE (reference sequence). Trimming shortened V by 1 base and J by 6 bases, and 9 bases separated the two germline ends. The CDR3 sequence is CASSLLGTDTQYF. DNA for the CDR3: TGTGCCAGCAGCTTGTTAGGAACGGATACGCAGTATTTT.

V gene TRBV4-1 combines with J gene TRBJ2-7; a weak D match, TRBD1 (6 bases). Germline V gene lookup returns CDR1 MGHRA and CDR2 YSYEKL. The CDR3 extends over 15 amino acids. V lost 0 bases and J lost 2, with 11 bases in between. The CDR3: CASSQDSQGTYEQYF. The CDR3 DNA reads TGCGCCAGCAGCCAAGACTCACAGGGAACCTACGAGCAGTACTTC.

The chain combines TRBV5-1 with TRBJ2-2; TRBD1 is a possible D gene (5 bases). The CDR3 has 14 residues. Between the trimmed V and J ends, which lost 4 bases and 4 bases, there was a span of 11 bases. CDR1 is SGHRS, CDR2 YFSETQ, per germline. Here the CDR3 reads CASSLDRSTGELFF. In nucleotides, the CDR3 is TGCGCCAGCAGCCTAGACAGAAGCACCGGGGAGCTGTTTTTT.

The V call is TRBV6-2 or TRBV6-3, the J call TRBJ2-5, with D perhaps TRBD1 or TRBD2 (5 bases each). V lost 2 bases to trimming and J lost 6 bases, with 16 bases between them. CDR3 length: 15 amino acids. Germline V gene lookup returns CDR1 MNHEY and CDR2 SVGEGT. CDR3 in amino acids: CASSYGSGGTKTQYF. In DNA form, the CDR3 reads TGTGCCAGCAGTTACGGGAGTGGGGGTACAAAGACCCAGTACTTC.

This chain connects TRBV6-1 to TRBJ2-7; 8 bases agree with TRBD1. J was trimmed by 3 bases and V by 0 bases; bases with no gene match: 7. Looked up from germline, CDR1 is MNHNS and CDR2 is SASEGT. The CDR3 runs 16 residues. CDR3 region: CASSEAPGTGIYEQYF. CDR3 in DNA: TGTGCCAGCAGTGAAGCGCCCGGGACAGGCATCTACGAGCAGTACTTC.

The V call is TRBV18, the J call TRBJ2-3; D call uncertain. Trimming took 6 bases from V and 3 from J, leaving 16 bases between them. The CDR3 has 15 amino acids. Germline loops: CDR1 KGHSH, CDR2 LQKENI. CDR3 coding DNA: TGTGCCAGCTCCACCAAGGCGGAAGCTACAGATACGCAGTATTTT. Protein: CASSTKAEATDTQYF.

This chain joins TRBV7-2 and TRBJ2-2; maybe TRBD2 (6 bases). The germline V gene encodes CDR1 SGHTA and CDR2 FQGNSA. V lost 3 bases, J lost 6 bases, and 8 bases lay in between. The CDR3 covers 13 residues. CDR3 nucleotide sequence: TGTGCCAGCAGCTTTTGGGAGGCCGGGGAGCTGTTTTTT. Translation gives CASSFWEAGELFF.

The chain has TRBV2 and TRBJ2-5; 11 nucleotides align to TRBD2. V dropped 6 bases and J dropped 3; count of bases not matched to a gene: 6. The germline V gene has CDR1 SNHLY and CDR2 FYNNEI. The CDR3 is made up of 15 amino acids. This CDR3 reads CASRPPGLAEETQYF. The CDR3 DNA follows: TGTGCCAGCAGGCCGCCGGGACTAGCGGAAGAGACCCAGTACTTC.

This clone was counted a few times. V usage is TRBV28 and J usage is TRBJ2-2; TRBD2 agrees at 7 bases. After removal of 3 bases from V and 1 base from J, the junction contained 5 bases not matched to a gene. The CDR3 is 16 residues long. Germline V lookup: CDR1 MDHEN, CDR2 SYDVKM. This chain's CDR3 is CASSFPPGGNTGELFF. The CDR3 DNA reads TGTGCCAGCAGTTTCCCCCCGGGGGGGAACACCGGGGAGCTGTTTTTT.

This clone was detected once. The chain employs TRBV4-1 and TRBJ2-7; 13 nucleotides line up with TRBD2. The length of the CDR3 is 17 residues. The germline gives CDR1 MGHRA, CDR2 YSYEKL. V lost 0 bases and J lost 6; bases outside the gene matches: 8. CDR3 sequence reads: CASSQDSKGLAGVEQYF. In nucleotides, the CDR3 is TGCGCCAGCAGCCAAGATTCGAAAGGACTAGCGGGGGTCGAGCAGTACTTC.

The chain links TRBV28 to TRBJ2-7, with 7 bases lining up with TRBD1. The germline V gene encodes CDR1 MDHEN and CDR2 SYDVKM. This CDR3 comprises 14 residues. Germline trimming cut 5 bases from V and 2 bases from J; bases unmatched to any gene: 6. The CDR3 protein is CASSPQGVAYEQYF. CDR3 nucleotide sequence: TGTGCCAGCAGTCCCCAGGGGGTAGCCTACGAGCAGTACTTC.

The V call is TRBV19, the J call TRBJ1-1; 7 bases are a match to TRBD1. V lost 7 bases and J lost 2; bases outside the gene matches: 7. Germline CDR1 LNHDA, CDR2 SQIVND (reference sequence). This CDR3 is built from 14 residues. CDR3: CASTSGTVNTEAFF. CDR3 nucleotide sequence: TGTGCCAGTACCTCCGGGACAGTTAACACTGAAGCTTTCTTT.

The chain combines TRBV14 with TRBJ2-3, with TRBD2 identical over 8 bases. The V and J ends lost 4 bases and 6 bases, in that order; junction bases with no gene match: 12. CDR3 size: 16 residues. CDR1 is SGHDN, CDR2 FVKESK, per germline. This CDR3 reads CASSPLGGGPADTQYF. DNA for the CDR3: TGTGCCAGCAGCCCCCTGGGCGGGGGGCCGGCTGATACGCAGTATTTT.

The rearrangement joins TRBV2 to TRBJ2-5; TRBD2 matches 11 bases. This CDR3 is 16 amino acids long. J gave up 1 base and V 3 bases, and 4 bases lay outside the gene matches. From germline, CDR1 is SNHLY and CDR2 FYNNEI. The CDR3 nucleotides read TGTGCCAGCAGTGAGATGCTAGCGGGGGGCCAAGAGACCCAGTACTTC. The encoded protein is CASSEMLAGGQETQYF.

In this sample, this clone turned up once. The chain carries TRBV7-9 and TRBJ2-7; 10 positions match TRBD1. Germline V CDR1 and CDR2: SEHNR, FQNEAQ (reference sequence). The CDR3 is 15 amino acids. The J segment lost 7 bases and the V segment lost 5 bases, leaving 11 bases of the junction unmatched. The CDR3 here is CASSQRGTGVGEQYF. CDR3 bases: TGTGCCAGCAGCCAAAGGGGGACAGGGGTAGGGGAGCAGTACTTC.

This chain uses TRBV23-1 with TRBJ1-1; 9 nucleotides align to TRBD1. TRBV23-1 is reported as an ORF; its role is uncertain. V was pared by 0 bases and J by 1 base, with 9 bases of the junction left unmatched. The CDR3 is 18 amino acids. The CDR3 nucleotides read TGCGCCAGCAGTCAATCAAACGGGACAGGGCAATGGAACACTGAAGCTTTCTTT. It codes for CASSQSNGTGQWNTEAFF.

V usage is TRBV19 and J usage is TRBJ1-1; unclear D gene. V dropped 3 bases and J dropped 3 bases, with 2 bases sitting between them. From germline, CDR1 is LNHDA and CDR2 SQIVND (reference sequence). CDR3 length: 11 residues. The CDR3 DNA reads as TGTGCCAGTAGTATGCACACTGAAGCTTTCTTT. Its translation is CASSMHTEAFF.